The 11 T cell receptor beta chains in this list originate from one sample, sequenced in a study of vaccination and CD4 T cells after COVID-19. The Oncomine TCR Beta short-read assay was what sequenced the DNA obtained from cultured CD4+ T cells. TCRdb re-analysed the PCR reads in MiXCR, keeping a single row per CDR3 protein. The table lists under 20,000 distinct CDR3 sequences, less than 70% of them singletons, with approximately 13% in the top ten. The antigens these receptors bind are not known. Treatment of the sample: approximately nine-day PBMC culture with coronavirus spike peptide pools or control peptides (ViraFEST assay). Sequencing was carried out using CD4+ T cells from blood, cultured in vitro. These receptors all stem from a human donor who had recovered from COVID-19.

V gene TRBV7-9 combines with J gene TRBJ1-6; 7 nucleotides agree with TRBD1. This CDR3 region has 15 residues. Germline trimming cut 5 bases from V and 13 bases from J; bases unmatched to any gene: 14. Germline CDR1 reads SEHNR; CDR2 reads FQNEAQ (reference sequence). The CDR3 DNA follows: TGTGCCAGCAGCCCGCCGGGACAGATTTCTTCGCCCCTCCACTTT. The encoded protein is CASSPPGQISSPLHF.

The chain couples TRBV7-2 to TRBJ1-6; 7 bases match TRBD1. Germline CDR1 is SGHTA and CDR2 is FQGNSA. The ends lost 5 bases at V and 10 bases at J; junction bases unmatched: 5. The CDR3 extends over 13 amino acids. As DNA, the CDR3 is TGTGCCAGCAGCCCAGGGGGGCCCTCACCCCTCCACTTT. Protein product: CASSPGGPSPLHF. Looking up the rest from reference TRBV7-2 and TRBJ1-6 gives the full variable domain: GAGVSQSPSNKVTEKGKDVELRCDPISGHTALYWYRQSLGQGLEFLIYFQGNSAPDKSGLPSDRFSAERTGGSVSTLTIQRTQQEDSAVYLCASSPGGPSPLHFGNGTRLTVT.

The chain combines TRBV7-2 with TRBJ1-1; D is ambiguous. The CDR3 runs 13 residues. Germline V gene sequence: CDR1 SGHTA, CDR2 FQGNSA. V was pared by 5 bases and J by 1 base, with 8 bases between. For the CDR3, the DNA is TGTGCCAGCAGCCTCCGGGAGAACACTGAAGCTTTCTTT. It is translated as CASSLRENTEAFF.

This sequence joins TRBV7-9 and TRBJ2-1; D unresolved. The germline V and J ends were trimmed by 5 bases and 9 bases, with 8 bases remaining between them. Germline values: CDR1 SEHNR, CDR2 FQNEAQ (reference sequence). The CDR3 has 11 amino acids. The CDR3 spells CASSLPGEQFF. CDR3 DNA: TGTGCCAGCAGCCTACCGGGTGAGCAGTTCTTC.

The chain combines TRBV20-1 with TRBJ2-1; TRBD2 matches 9 bases. CDR3 length: 16 residues. The trim removed 3 bases at V and 4 bases at J, leaving 10 bases unmatched. The V gene's germline CDR1 is DFQATT and CDR2 SNEGSKA (reference sequence). The CDR3 DNA reads as TGCAGTGCTAGGCCGCTTAGCGGGAGATCTTACAATGAGCAGTTCTTC. It codes for CSARPLSGRSYNEQFF.

This rearrangement joins TRBV19 to TRBJ2-7; D remains ambiguous. This CDR3 is 14 amino acids long. The germline V gene has CDR1 LNHDA and CDR2 SQIVND (reference sequence). V gave up 0 bases and J gave up 4 bases, with 10 bases separating them. The CDR3 spells CASSIEGAGYEQYF. The CDR3, as DNA: TGTGCCAGTAGTATAGAAGGCGCCGGATACGAGCAGTACTTC.

The chain combines TRBV7-8 with TRBJ1-2, with D perhaps matching TRBD1 (5 bases). The CDR3 has 18 amino acids. V lost 2 bases and J 3 bases, leaving 22 bases between the germline ends. CDR1 and CDR2 from the germline V gene are SGHVS and FQNEAQ. The CDR3 nucleotides read TGTGCCAGCAGCTTAACGTCCTTTTGGACGGGGGGGGACTATGGCTACACCTTC. Encoded protein: CASSLTSFWTGGDYGYTF.

The chain carries TRBV7-2 and TRBJ1-1; tentatively, D is TRBD1 (6 bases). V was trimmed by 3 bases and J by 5 bases, leaving 16 bases between them. The CDR3 runs to 15 residues. The germline CDR1 and CDR2 sequences are SGHTA and FQGNSA. The CDR3 reads CASSLGGAGLTEAFF. As DNA, the CDR3 is TGTGCCAGCAGCTTGGGGGGCGCGGGTTTAACTGAAGCTTTCTTT.

This clonotype was counted only a few times. The J gene is TRBJ1-5, the V gene TRBV20-1; D is possibly TRBD1 (5 bases). The length of the CDR3 is 15 residues. Per germline, CDR1 DFQATT and CDR2 SNEGSKA (reference sequence). Trimming shortened V by 3 bases and J by 4 bases, and 16 bases separated the two germline ends. Written as DNA, the CDR3 is TGCAGTGCTAGTCCCCCCCGGGGGGGGAATCAGCCCCAGCATTTT. It encodes CSASPPRGGNQPQHF.

The chain uses TRBV20-1 and TRBJ2-7, with 9 bases matching TRBD1. Germline CDR1 and CDR2: DFQATT and SNEGSKA (reference sequence). The CDR3 covers 13 residues. V dropped 2 bases and J dropped 4; count of bases not matched to a gene: 3. CDR3 sequence reads: CSARTGQGYEQYF. The DNA of the CDR3 is TGCAGTGCTAGAACGGGACAGGGATACGAGCAGTACTTC.

This clonotype has a handful of counts. The chain couples TRBV30 to TRBJ1-2; unclear D gene. Per the germline V gene, CDR1 is GTSNPN and CDR2 is SVGIG (reference sequence). This CDR3 contains 13 residues. V dropped 4 bases and J dropped 2 bases, with 11 bases sitting between them. The DNA for the CDR3 is TGTGCCTGGAAGAGGCGAATAAACTATGGCTACACCTTC. Translation: CAWKRRINYGYTF.